This TCR beta chain was sequenced for a study of blood T cell repertoires in COVID-19. Overall study: The cDNA or gDNA used as material had been derived from T cells, B-cell-depleted T cells, or PBMCs.

Authors' data handling: Amplification of reference gene primers was used by the study to estimate nucleated cell counts. This table comes from immunoSEQ multiplex PCR, and its TCRdb copy is limited to in-frame clones, with some not included. V, J and clone size were drawn from that table, and D and trimming were deduced from the DNA. The data hold some 300,000 clones, with under 90% observed a single time. This clone occurred once. Per the germline V gene, CDR1 is SEHNR and CDR2 is FQNEAQ (reference sequence). V lost 5 bases and J 2 bases, leaving 14 bases between the germline ends. The CDR3 loop spans 15 amino acids.

The sample comprised PBMCs or T cells enriched from blood (not recorded which). The receptor was isolated from a woman aged 40 to 49 who had recovered from COVID-19. The chain uses TRBV7-9 and TRBJ2-3; D is possibly TRBD2 (5 bases). The CDR3 nucleotides are TGTGCCAGCAGCCCCGGCGGGCTTTCCACAGATACGCAGTATTTT. Translating it yields CASSPGGLSTDTQYF.